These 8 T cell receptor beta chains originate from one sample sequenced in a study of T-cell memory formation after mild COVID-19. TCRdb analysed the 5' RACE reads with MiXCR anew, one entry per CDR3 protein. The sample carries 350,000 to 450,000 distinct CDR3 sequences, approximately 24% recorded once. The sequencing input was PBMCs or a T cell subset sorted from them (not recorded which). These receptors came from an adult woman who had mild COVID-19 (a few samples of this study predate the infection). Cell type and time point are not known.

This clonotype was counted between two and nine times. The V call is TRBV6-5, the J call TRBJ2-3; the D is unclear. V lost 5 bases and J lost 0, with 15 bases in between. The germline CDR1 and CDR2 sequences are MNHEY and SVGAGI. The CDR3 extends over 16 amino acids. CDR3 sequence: CASSARPVPSTDTQYF. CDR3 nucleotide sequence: TGTGCCAGCAGTGCTCGACCTGTACCTAGCACAGATACGCAGTATTTT.

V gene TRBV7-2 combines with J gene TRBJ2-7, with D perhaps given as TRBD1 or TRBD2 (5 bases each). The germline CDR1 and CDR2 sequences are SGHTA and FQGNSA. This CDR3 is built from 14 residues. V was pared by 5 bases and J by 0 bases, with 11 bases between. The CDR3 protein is CASSGGPLSYEQYF. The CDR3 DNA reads TGTGCCAGCAGCGGGGGACCTCTCTCCTACGAGCAGTACTTC.

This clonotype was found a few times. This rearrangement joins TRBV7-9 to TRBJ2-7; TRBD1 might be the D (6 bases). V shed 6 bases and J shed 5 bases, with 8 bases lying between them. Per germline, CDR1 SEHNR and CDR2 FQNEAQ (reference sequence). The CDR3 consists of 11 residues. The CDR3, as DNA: TGTGCCAGCAGATACAGGGACGAGCAGTACTTC. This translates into CASRYRDEQYF.

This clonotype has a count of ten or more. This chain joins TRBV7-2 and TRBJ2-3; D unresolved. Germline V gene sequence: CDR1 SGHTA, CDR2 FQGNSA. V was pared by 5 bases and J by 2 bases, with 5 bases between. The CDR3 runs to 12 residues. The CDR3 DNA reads TGTGCCAGCAGCCTCTACACAGATACGCAGTATTTT. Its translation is CASSLYTDTQYF.

CDR3: CASSQVSSGANIQYF. The CDR3 region has the DNA TGTGCCAGCAGCCAAGTATCTAGCGGGGCAAACATTCAGTACTTC. The chain has TRBV14 and TRBJ2-4; 9 bases match TRBD2. Unmatched junction bases numbered 4, after V lost 1 base and J lost 6 bases. The CDR3 covers 15 residues. Germline CDR1 reads SGHDN; CDR2 reads FVKESK.

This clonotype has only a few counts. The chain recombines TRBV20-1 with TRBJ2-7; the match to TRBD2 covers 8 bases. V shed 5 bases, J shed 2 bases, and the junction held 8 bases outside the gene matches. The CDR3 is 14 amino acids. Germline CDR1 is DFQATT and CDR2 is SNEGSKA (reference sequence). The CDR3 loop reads CSASAGGRPYEQYF. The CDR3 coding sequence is TGCAGTGCTTCTGCGGGAGGAAGGCCCTACGAGCAGTACTTC.

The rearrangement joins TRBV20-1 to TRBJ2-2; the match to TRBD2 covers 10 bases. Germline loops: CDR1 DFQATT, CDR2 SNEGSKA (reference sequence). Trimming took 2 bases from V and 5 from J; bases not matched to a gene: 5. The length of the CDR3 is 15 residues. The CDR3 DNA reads TGCAGTGCTAGACGAGCGGGGGGGCCGACCGGGGAGCTGTTTTTT. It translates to CSARRAGGPTGELFF.

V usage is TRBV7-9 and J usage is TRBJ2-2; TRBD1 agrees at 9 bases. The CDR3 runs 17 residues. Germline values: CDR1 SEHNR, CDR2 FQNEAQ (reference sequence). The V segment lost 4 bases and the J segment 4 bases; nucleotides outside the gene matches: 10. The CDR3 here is CASSSGTGPRGTGELFF. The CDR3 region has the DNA TGTGCCAGCAGCTCCGGGACAGGGCCTCGTGGCACCGGGGAGCTGTTTTTT.